These 23 T cell receptor beta chains were sequenced from one sample in a study of cytomegalovirus exposure and HLA in healthy donors. Vbeta (60) and Jbeta (13) primers were used in the PCR. Sequencing used immunoSEQ multiplex PCR; TCRdb keeps in-frame clones, though not all of them. The data show over 150,000 clones, more than 70% seen once. Sequenced material: PBMCs. The receptors originated from a man aged 25 to 40 in good health and CMV-seropositive.

This clone was detected a few times. The rearrangement links TRBV5-1 to TRBJ1-1, with 7 bases lining up with TRBD1. Germline assignment: CDR1 SGHRS and CDR2 YFSETQ. The CDR3 totals 14 residues. V gave up 6 bases and J gave up 5 bases; unmatched junction bases: 10. Written as DNA, the CDR3 is TGCGCCAGCACTCCTGATCAGGGGGGAACTGAAGCTTTCTTT. This gives the protein CASTPDQGGTEAFF.

The rearrangement joins TRBV7-3 to TRBJ2-2; D might be TRBD1 (5 bases). This CDR3 is 14 amino acids long. Germline CDR1 SGHTA, CDR2 FQGTGA. Trimming cost V 5 bases and J 6 bases, with 13 bases left between them. CDR3 DNA sequence: TGTGCCAGCAGCCTTCTTTTAGGGGCCGGGGAGCTGTTTTTT. It encodes CASSLLLGAGELFF.

V usage is TRBV9 and J usage is TRBJ1-1; tentatively, D is TRBD1 (6 bases). Trimming left V 0 bases short and J 6 bases short, with 12 bases between. The CDR3 is 14 amino acids. Germline V gene lookup returns CDR1 SGDLS and CDR2 YYNGEE. The CDR3 bases are TGTGCCAGCAGCGTAGGCGGCAGGGGTCCTGAAGCTTTCTTT. Residues: CASSVGGRGPEAFF. The full variable domain, completed using reference TRBV9 and TRBJ1-1, is DSGVTQTPKHLITATGQRVTLRCSPRSGDLSVYWYQQSLDQGLQFLIQYYNGEERAKGNILERFSAQQFPDLHSELNLSSLELGDSALYFCASSVGGRGPEAFFGQGTRLTVV.

The chain couples TRBV7-2 to TRBJ2-7, with D perhaps matching TRBD1 (5 bases). V dropped 4 bases and J dropped 2 bases, with 9 bases sitting between them. Germline-derived CDR1 and CDR2 are SGHTA and FQGNSA. The CDR3 length is 13 residues. The CDR3 sequence is CASSSLGPYEQYF. DNA of the CDR3: TGTGCCAGCAGCTCCCTGGGGCCCTACGAGCAGTACTTC. The full variable domain, completed using reference TRBV7-2 and TRBJ2-7, is GAGVSQSPSNKVTEKGKDVELRCDPISGHTALYWYRQSLGQGLEFLIYFQGNSAPDKSGLPSDRFSAERTGGSVSTLTIQRTQQEDSAVYLCASSSLGPYEQYFGPGTRLTVT.

This chain joins TRBV15 and TRBJ2-3; TRBD2 aligns across 7 bases. Looked up from germline, CDR1 is LNHNV and CDR2 is YYDKDF (reference sequence). This CDR3 is built from 16 residues. The V and J ends lost 3 bases and 0 bases, in that order; junction bases with no gene match: 6. The CDR3 nucleotides are TGTGCCACCAGCAGCGCTAGCGGTCCTAGCACAGATACGCAGTATTTT. Translating it yields CATSSASGPSTDTQYF. Full variable domain (outside the CDR3, taken from reference TRBV15 and TRBJ2-3): DAMVIQNPRYQVTQFGKPVTLSCSQTLNHNVMYWYQQKSSQAPKLLFHYYDKDFNNEADTPDNFQSRRPNTSFCFLDIRSPGLGDTAMYLCATSSASGPSTDTQYFGPGTRLTVL.

The CDR3 sequence is CASSLGQGKETQYF. The CDR3 DNA sequence: TGCGCCAGCAGCTTAGGACAGGGGAAGGAGACCCAGTACTTC. The chain couples TRBV4-3 to TRBJ2-5; 9 bases match TRBD1. J was trimmed by 5 bases and V by 5 bases; bases with no gene match: 6. The length of the CDR3 is 14 residues. CDR1 and CDR2 (germline): LGHNA, YSLEER.

The J gene is TRBJ1-3, the V gene TRBV4-2; the match to TRBD1 covers 8 bases. From germline, CDR1 is LGHNA and CDR2 YNFKEQ. There are 18 residues in the CDR3. The V and J ends lost 1 base and 2 bases, in that order; junction bases with no gene match: 10. CDR3: CASSQGGRDRGTGNTIYF. The DNA for the CDR3 is TGTGCCAGCAGCCAAGGGGGCCGCGACAGGGGCACTGGAAACACCATATATTTT.

V usage is TRBV29-1 and J usage is TRBJ2-5, with a tentative D call TRBD2 (7 bases). Per germline, CDR1 SQVTM and CDR2 ANQGSEA. Trimming stripped 0 bases from V and 7 bases from J, with 21 bases between. The CDR3 is made up of 16 amino acids. This chain's CDR3 is CSVEDQNGGPRGTQYF. The CDR3 DNA sequence: TGCAGCGTTGAAGATCAGAACGGGGGGCCTCGGGGGACCCAGTACTTC.

The chain employs TRBV13 and TRBJ1-1, with D maybe TRBD1 (6 bases). Germline CDR1 PRHDT, CDR2 FYEKMQ (reference sequence). The CDR3 covers 14 residues. V was clipped by 6 bases and J by 3 bases, with 14 bases between them. CDR3 bases: TGTGCCAGCAGTAAGGGAGGGGGGGACACTGAAGCTTTCTTT. This encodes CASSKGGGDTEAFF.

The chain is built from TRBV5-1 and TRBJ2-3; D remains ambiguous. V shed 3 bases and J shed 5 bases, with 4 bases lying between them. The CDR3 spans 11 residues. CDR1 SGHRS and CDR2 YFSETQ come from the germline V gene. The CDR3 region has the DNA TGCGCCAGCAGCTCGAGAGATACGCAGTATTTT. It translates to CASSSRDTQYF.

The J gene is TRBJ1-1, the V gene TRBV2; TRBD1 is a possible D gene (5 bases). Germline CDR1 reads SNHLY; CDR2 reads FYNNEI. V gave up 7 bases and J gave up 1 base, with 13 bases separating them. There are 14 residues in the CDR3. CDR3 sequence: CASKGGAQNTEAFF. The CDR3 DNA sequence: TGTGCCAGCAAAGGAGGGGCCCAGAACACTGAAGCTTTCTTT. Full variable domain (remainder filled in from reference TRBV2 and TRBJ1-1): EPEVTQTPSHQVTQMGQEVILRCVPISNHLYFYWYRQILGQKVEFLVSFYNNEISEKSEIFDDQFSVERPDGSNFTLKIRSTKLEDSAMYFCASKGGAQNTEAFFGQGTRLTVV.

In its sample, this clone was seen a few times. J is TRBJ2-1 and V is TRBV28, with 8 bases fitting TRBD2. Germline V gene sequence: CDR1 MDHEN, CDR2 SYDVKM. V dropped 10 bases and J dropped 10; count of bases not matched to a gene: 12. The CDR3 sequence is 13 residues long. CDR3: CATTSGTSPEQFF. The CDR3 DNA sequence: TGTGCCACTACTAGCGGAACTTCTCCGGAGCAGTTCTTC.

The chain is built from TRBV27 and TRBJ2-1; D is unclear. This CDR3 is 13 amino acids long. Germline CDR1 and CDR2: MNHEY and SMNVEV (reference sequence). V was cut by 3 bases and J by 10 bases, with 13 bases left in between. The CDR3 is CASSFSTALEQFF. In DNA, the CDR3 is TGTGCCAGCAGTTTTAGCACGGCCCTAGAGCAGTTCTTC.

A single count supports this clone. V is TRBV30 and J is TRBJ2-6; D remains ambiguous. Germline lookup yields CDR1 GTSNPN and CDR2 SVGIG (reference sequence). The CDR3 has 15 residues. V was clipped by 0 bases and J by 0 bases, with 6 bases between them. CDR3 loop: CAWSVPYSGANVLTF. The CDR3 coding sequence is TGTGCCTGGAGTGTACCCTACTCTGGGGCCAACGTCCTGACTTTC.

The V call is TRBV18, the J call TRBJ2-7; a weak D match, TRBD2 (5 bases). CDR1 KGHSH and CDR2 LQKENI come from the germline V gene. V was clipped by 2 bases and J by 4 bases, with 12 bases between them. The CDR3 loop spans 14 amino acids. CDR3 region: CASSPGRTGYEQYF. As DNA, the CDR3 is TGTGCCAGCTCACCAGGAAGGACGGGGTACGAGCAGTACTTC.

This chain uses TRBV7-3 with TRBJ2-3; 11 bases fit TRBD2. After removal of 3 bases from V and 6 bases from J, the junction contained 8 bases not matched to a gene. Germline CDR1 reads SGHTA; CDR2 reads FQGTGA. The CDR3 spans 16 residues. The CDR3 DNA sequence: TGTGCCAGCAGCTTCGGGACTAGCGGAGGAGGGGATACGCAGTATTTT. This translates into CASSFGTSGGGDTQYF.

The chain carries TRBV27 and TRBJ2-7; possibly TRBD2 for D (5 bases). Per germline, CDR1 MNHEY and CDR2 SMNVEV (reference sequence). V was cut by 4 bases and J by 3 bases, with 10 bases left in between. The CDR3 loop spans 13 amino acids. CDR3 nucleotides: TGTGCCAGCAGTTACGGACTGGGCTACGAGCAGTACTTC. Protein: CASSYGLGYEQYF.

The chain employs TRBV5-4 and TRBJ2-1; 10 bases are a match to TRBD2. CDR1 and CDR2 (germline): SGHNT, YYREEE (reference sequence). The CDR3 spans 15 residues. V lost 4 bases and J lost 4; bases outside the gene matches: 5. CDR3 residues: CASSTGLAFYNEQFF. The CDR3, as DNA: TGTGCCAGCAGCACGGGACTAGCGTTTTACAATGAGCAGTTCTTC.

The chain is built from TRBV30 and TRBJ1-6; 7 bases align to TRBD1. V was pared by 0 bases and J by 8 bases, with 4 bases of the junction left unmatched. This CDR3 is 14 amino acids long. Germline V gene sequence: CDR1 GTSNPN, CDR2 SVGIG (reference sequence). The CDR3 DNA sequence: TGTGCCTGGAGTGTACTAGGGGGCGATTCACCCCTCCACTTT. This gives the protein CAWSVLGGDSPLHF.

This chain connects TRBV4-3 to TRBJ2-3; 10 nucleotides match TRBD2. CDR1 and CDR2 (germline): LGHNA, YSLEER. CDR3 size: 16 residues. Losses at the gene ends were 0 bases for V and 3 bases for J; bases not matched to a gene: 3. The CDR3 here is CASSQDPSGGTDTQYF. The CDR3 DNA reads as TGCGCCAGCAGCCAAGATCCTAGCGGGGGAACAGATACGCAGTATTTT.

The CDR3 spells CASSRHFGTDPNEQFF. In DNA form, the CDR3 reads TGCGCCAGCAGCAGACATTTCGGGACAGATCCCAATGAGCAGTTCTTC. The chain is built from TRBV4-3 and TRBJ2-1, with 7 bases that match TRBD1. Germline CDR1 is LGHNA and CDR2 is YSLEER. This CDR3 is built from 16 residues. Unmatched junction bases numbered 13, after V lost 5 bases and J lost 6 bases.

The genes are TRBV9 and TRBJ1-1; 10 nucleotides align to TRBD1. Germline CDR1 reads SGDLS; CDR2 reads YYNGEE. This CDR3 comprises 14 residues. After removal of 0 bases from V and 11 bases from J, the junction contained 7 bases not matched to a gene. The DNA for the CDR3 is TGTGCCAGCAGCGTAGACAGGGACAGGGGAAACGCTTTCTTT. Amino acid sequence: CASSVDRDRGNAFF.

The V call is TRBV5-1, the J call TRBJ1-1; 7 nucleotides match TRBD1. CDR1 and CDR2 from the germline V gene are SGHRS and YFSETQ. After removal of 6 bases from V and 13 bases from J, the junction contained 24 bases not matched to a gene. The CDR3 spans 16 residues. The DNA of the CDR3 is TGCGCCAGCACCGCTCAACCGGACAGGACCCACACCCCTGGTTTCTTT. Translated, it gives CASTAQPDRTHTPGFF.